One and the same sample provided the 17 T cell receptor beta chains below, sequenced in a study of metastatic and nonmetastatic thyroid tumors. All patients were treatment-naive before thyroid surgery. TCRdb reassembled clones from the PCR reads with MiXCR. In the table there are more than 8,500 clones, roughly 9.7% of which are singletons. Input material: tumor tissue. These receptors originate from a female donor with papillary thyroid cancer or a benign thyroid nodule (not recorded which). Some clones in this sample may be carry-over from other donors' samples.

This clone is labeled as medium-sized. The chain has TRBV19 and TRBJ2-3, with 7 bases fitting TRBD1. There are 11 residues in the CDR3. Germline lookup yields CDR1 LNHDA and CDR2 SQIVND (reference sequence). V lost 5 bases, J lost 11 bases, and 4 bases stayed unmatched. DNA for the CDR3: TGTGCCAGTAGTTTGACAGGGTTGCAGTATTTT. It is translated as CASSLTGLQYF. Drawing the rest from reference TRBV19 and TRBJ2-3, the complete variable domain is DGGITQSPKYLFRKEGQNVTLSCEQNLNHDAMYWYRQDPGQGLRLIYYSQIVNDFQKGDIAEGYSVSREKKESFPLTVTSAQKNPTAFYLCASSLTGLQYFGPGTRLTVL.

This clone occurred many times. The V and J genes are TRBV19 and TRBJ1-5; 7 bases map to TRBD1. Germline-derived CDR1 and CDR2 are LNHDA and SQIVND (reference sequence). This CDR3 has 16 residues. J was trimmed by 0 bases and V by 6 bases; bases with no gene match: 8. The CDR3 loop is CASSPLTGNSNQPQHF. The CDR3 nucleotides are TGTGCCAGTAGCCCCTTGACAGGGAATAGCAATCAGCCCCAGCATTTT. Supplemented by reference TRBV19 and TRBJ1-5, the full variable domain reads DGGITQSPKYLFRKEGQNVTLSCEQNLNHDAMYWYRQDPGQGLRLIYYSQIVNDFQKGDIAEGYSVSREKKESFPLTVTSAQKNPTAFYLCASSPLTGNSNQPQHFGDGTRLSIL.

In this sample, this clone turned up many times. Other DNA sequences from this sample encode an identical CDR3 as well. CDR3 sequence reads: CSALNPGQGGGYTF. CDR3 coding DNA: TGCAGTGCCCTTAACCCGGGACAGGGGGGTGGCTACACCTTC. The chain recombines TRBV20-1 with TRBJ1-2; 11 bases are a match to TRBD1. Germline CDR1 DFQATT, CDR2 SNEGSKA (reference sequence). CDR3 length equals 14 residues. Unmatched junction bases numbered 10, after V lost 6 bases and J lost 7 bases.

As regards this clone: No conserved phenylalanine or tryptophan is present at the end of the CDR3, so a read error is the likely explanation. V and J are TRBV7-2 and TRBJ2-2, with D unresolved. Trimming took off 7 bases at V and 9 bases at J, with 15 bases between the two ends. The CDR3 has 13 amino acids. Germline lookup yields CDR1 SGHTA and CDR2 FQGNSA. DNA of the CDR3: TGTGCCAGCATCCACTTGGATGGTAGGGAGCTGTTTTCT. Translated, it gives CASIHLDGRELFS.

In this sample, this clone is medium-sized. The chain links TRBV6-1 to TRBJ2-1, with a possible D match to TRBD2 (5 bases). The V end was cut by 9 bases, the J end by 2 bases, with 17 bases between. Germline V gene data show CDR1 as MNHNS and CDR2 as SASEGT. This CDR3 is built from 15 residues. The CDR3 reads CASSMVAGTYNEQFF. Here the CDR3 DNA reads TGTGCCAGTAGTATGGTAGCCGGGACCTACAATGAGCAGTTCTTC.

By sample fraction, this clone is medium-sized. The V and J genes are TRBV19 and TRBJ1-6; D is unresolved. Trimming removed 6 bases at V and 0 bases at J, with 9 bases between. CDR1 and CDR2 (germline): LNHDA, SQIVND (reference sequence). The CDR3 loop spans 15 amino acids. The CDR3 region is CASRYASSYNSPLHF. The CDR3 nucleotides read TGTGCCAGTAGATACGCAAGCTCCTATAATTCACCCCTCCACTTT.

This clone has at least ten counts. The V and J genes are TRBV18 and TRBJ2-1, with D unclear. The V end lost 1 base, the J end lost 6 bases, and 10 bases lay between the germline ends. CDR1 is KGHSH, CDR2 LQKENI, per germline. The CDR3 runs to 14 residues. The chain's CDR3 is CASSPRSVVNEQFF. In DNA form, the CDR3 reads TGTGCCAGCTCACCACGAAGCGTCGTCAATGAGCAGTTCTTC.

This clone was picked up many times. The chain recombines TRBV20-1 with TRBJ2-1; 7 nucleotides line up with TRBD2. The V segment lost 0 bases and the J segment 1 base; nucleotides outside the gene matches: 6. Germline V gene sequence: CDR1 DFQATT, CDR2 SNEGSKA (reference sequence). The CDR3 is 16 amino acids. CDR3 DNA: TGCAGTGCTAGAGAGTCGGGAGCGGGGTCCTACAATGAGCAGTTCTTC. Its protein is CSARESGAGSYNEQFF.

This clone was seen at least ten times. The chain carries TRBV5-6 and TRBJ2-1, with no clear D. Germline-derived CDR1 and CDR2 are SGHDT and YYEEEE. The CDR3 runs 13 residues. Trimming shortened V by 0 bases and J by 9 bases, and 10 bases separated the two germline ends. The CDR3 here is CASSLDLRVEQFF. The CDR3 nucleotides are TGTGCCAGCAGCTTGGATCTTCGAGTTGAGCAGTTCTTC.

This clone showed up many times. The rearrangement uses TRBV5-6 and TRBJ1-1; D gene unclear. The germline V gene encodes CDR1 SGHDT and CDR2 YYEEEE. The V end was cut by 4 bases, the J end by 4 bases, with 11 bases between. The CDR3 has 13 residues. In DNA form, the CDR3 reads TGTGCCAGCAGCCCCGGGTTCAGCACTGAAGCTTTCTTT. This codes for CASSPGFSTEAFF.

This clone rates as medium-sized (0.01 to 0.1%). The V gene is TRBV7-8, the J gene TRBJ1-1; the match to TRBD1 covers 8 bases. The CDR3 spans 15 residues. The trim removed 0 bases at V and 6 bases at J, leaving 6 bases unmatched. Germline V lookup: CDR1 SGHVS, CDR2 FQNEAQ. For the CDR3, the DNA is TGTGCCAGCAGCTTAGCGTTACAGGGGGTAGCTGAAGCTTTCTTT. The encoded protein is CASSLALQGVAEAFF.

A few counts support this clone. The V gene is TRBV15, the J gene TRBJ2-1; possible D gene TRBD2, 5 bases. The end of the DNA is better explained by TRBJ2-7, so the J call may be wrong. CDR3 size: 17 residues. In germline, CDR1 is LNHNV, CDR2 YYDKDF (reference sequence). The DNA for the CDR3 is TGTGCCACCAGCAGAGATGCCTCTAGCCCAATCGGCTATGAGCAGTACTTC. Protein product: CATSRDASSPIGYEQYF.

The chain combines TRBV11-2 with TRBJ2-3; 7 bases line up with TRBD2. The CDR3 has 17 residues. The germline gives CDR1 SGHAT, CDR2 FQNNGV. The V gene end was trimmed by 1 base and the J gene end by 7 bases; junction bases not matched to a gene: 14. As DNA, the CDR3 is TGTGCCAGCAGCTTAGTCCCCCTACATCGGGGGGTATATACGCAGTATTTT. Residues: CASSLVPLHRGVYTQYF.

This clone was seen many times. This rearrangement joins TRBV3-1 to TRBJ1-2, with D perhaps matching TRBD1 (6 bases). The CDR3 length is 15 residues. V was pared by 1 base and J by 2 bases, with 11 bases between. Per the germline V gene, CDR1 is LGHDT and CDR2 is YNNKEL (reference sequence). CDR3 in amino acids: CASSQVDRQNYGYTF. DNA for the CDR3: TGTGCCAGCAGCCAAGTGGACAGACAGAACTATGGCTACACCTTC.

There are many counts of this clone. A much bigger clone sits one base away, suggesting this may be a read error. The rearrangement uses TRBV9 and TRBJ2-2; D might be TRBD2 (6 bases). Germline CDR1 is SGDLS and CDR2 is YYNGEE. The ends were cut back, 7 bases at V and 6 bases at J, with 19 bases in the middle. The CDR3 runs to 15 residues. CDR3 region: CASGARLVSAGELFF. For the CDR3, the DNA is TGTGCCAGCGGCGCGAGACTAGTTTCAGCCGGGGAGCTGTTTTTT.

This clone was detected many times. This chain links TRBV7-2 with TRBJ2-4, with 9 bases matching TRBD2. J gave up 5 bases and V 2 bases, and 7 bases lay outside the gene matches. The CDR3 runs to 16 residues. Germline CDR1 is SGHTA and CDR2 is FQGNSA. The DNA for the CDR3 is TGTGCCAGCAGCTTAAATGTAGGCGGGAGGGAAAACATTCAGTACTTC. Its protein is CASSLNVGGRENIQYF. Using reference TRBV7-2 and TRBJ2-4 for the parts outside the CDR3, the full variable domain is GAGVSQSPSNKVTEKGKDVELRCDPISGHTALYWYRQSLGQGLEFLIYFQGNSAPDKSGLPSDRFSAERTGGSVSTLTIQRTQQEDSAVYLCASSLNVGGRENIQYFGAGTRLSVL.

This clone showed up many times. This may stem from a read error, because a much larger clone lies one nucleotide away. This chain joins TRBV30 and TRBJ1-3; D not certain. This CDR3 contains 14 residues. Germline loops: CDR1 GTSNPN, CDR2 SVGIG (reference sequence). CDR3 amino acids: CAWSVIGSGNTMYF. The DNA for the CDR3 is TGTGCCTGGAGTGTCATAGGCTCTGGAAACACCATGTATTTT.